This TCR beta chain is drawn from a study of T cells in Graves' hyperthyroidism and ophthalmopathy. General study points: The majority of expanded thyroid clonotypes above 0.001 also appeared in blood. Ophthalmopathy was distinguished from stable hyperthyroidism by 13 V-J signatures.

It was RNA transcripts that yielded the amplified TCR beta CDR3 regions. Initially, a first-round RT-PCR of the TCR CDR3 employed the HTBI primer set. TCRdb recomputed calls from the multiplex PCR reads with MiXCR, one row per CDR3 protein. This repertoire shows around 620,000 distinct CDR3 sequences, more than 13% found once; its top ten account for roughly 7%. Ophthalmopathy patients had Clinical Activity Score at least 3, NOSPECS grade at least 4, duration under 3 months. Source material for PBMCs was about 11 ml fresh peripheral blood. In its sample, this clonotype was seen many times. Its antigen is unidentified. Trimming shortened V by 4 bases and J by 2 bases, and 14 bases separated the two germline ends. The CDR3 loop spans 16 amino acids. Germline CDR1 KGHDR, CDR2 SFDVKD.

Sequences were obtained from blood. The V call is TRBV24-1, the J call TRBJ2-1, with D possibly TRBD2 on 6 matching bases. The receptor comes from a woman aged 18-29 years with Graves' ophthalmopathy. For the CDR3, the DNA is TGTGCCACCAGTGACCGGTTTGCGGGGACCTACAATGAGCAGTTCTTC. The encoded protein is CATSDRFAGTYNEQFF.